This T cell receptor (beta chain) was captured in a study of blood T cell repertoires in COVID-19. The repertoire was sequenced with immunoSEQ multiplex PCR; TCRdb's copy has only in-frame clones and lacks some. The profile shows tens of thousands of clones, 84% of them singletons. The germline gives CDR1 SNHLY, CDR2 FYNNEI. V was clipped by 1 base and J by 3 bases; unmatched bases: 6. There are 16 residues in the CDR3. V is TRBV2 and J is TRBJ1-1; 9 positions match TRBD1. The receptor was isolated from a man aged 60 to 69 with acute or convalescent COVID-19. Source material: peripheral blood. DNA of the CDR3: TGTGCCAGCAGTGAAGGTTTCGACAGGGGGGACACTGAAGCTTTCTTT. This encodes CASSEGFDRGDTEAFF. Variable domain in full (rest from reference TRBV2 and TRBJ1-1): EPEVTQTPSHQVTQMGQEVILRCVPISNHLYFYWYRQILGQKVEFLVSFYNNEISEKSEIFDDQFSVERPDGSNFTLKIRSTKLEDSAMYFCASSEGFDRGDTEAFFGQGTRLTVV.